The present entry profiles one TCR beta chain with its context. These data originate in a study of blood T cell repertoires in COVID-19. Across the whole study: Researchers got acute and convalescent COVID-19 samples from the United States, Italy and Spain.

Some clones are missing from TCRdb's copy, which holds only in-frame ones; the method was immunoSEQ multiplex PCR. The data show some 99,000 clones, over 70% seen once. The sequenced sample was peripheral blood. This receptor was identified in a woman older than 75 with acute or convalescent COVID-19.

Here the CDR3 reads CASRGGDGRGYTF. The CDR3 region has the DNA TGTGCCAGCCGGGGGGGTGACGGCCGGGGCTACACCTTC. The V call is TRBV6-5, the J call TRBJ1-2; D is possibly TRBD1 (5 bases). V lost 8 bases to trimming and J lost 8 bases, with 18 bases between them. Germline loops: CDR1 MNHEY, CDR2 SVGAGI. This CDR3 has 13 amino acids.